A single sample gave rise to the 32 T cell receptor beta chains below, sequenced in a study of a mutant IDH1 vaccine in newly diagnosed glioma (dated by TCRdb to about 2021). Library preparation was by the immunoSEQ multiplex PCR assay. Not all clones reach the TCRdb copy of this immuneACCESS table, which keeps in-frame sequences only. Checked studies attribute under half of the gap to unresolved V genes and leave the rest unexplained. Here the sample has tens of thousands of clones; roughly 80% occur a single time. The biggest ten clones account for approximately 6.1% of the sample. Antigens for these TCRs are unknown. The label giving this sample's time point can be read as: week 11, during vaccination. Each vaccine dose, consisting of 300 ug of a 20-mer mutant IDH1 peptide in Montanide, was administered subcutaneously with topical imiquimod. The sequences come from PBMCs, collected from a glioma patient whose treatment included an IDH1 peptide vaccine. The receptors shown here come from a man aged 50-60 years with glioma.

The chain employs TRBV2 and TRBJ1-3; 11 bases align to TRBD1. V was clipped by 8 bases and J by 1 base; unmatched bases: 7. The length of the CDR3 is 16 residues. The germline V gene has CDR1 SNHLY and CDR2 FYNNEI. This chain's CDR3 is CASHWTGGASGNTIYF. DNA of the CDR3: TGTGCCAGCCATTGGACAGGGGGCGCATCTGGAAACACCATATATTTT.

CDR3 loop: CSVAWGQGELNTGELFF. The CDR3 DNA reads TGCAGCGTTGCCTGGGGACAGGGGGAATTGAACACCGGGGAGCTGTTTTTT. The V and J genes are TRBV29-1 and TRBJ2-2; 11 nucleotides align to TRBD1. Germline V lookup: CDR1 SQVTM, CDR2 ANQGSEA. Trimming removed 4 bases from V and 1 base from J; junction bases left unmatched: 8. This CDR3 has 17 amino acids.

The genes are TRBV5-4 and TRBJ2-2; the D call may be TRBD1 or TRBD2 (7 bases each). The germline CDR1 and CDR2 sequences are SGHNT and YYREEE (reference sequence). V was clipped by 5 bases and J by 1 base, with 15 bases between them. This CDR3 has 16 residues. DNA of the CDR3: TGTGCCAGCAGTCAGGGGGGGACTGGGAACACCGGGGAGCTGTTTTTT. Translating gives CASSQGGTGNTGELFF. Based on the CDR3 plus reference TRBV5-4 and TRBJ2-2, the full variable domain is ETGVTQSPTHLIKTRGQQVTLRCSSQSGHNTVSWYQQALGQGPQFIFQYYREEENGRGNFPPRFSGLQFPNYSSELNVNALELDDSALYLCASSQGGTGNTGELFFGEGSRLTVL.

J is TRBJ2-5 and V is TRBV29-1; D is unresolved. The CDR3 totals 13 residues. From germline, CDR1 is SQVTM and CDR2 ANQGSEA. V lost 0 bases, J lost 8 bases, and 13 bases lay in between. The CDR3 region is CSVEDLSRTTQYF. As DNA, the CDR3 is TGCAGCGTTGAAGATCTTAGCCGTACTACCCAGTACTTC. Looking up the rest from reference TRBV29-1 and TRBJ2-5 gives the full variable domain: SAVISQKPSRDICQRGTSLTIQCQVDSQVTMMFWYRQQPGQSLTLIATANQGSEATYESGFVIDKFPISRPNLTFSTLTVSNMSPEDSSIYLCSVEDLSRTTQYFGPGTRLLVL.

The rearrangement joins TRBV20-1 to TRBJ1-2; D is uncertain. The V gene's germline CDR1 is DFQATT and CDR2 SNEGSKA (reference sequence). The CDR3 loop spans 11 amino acids. Trimming removed 5 bases at V and 2 bases at J, with 6 bases between. In nucleotides, the CDR3 is TGCAGTGCTTACGACAACTATGGCTACACCTTC. Its protein is CSAYDNYGYTF.

This clone turned up a few times. This sequence joins TRBV28 and TRBJ2-7, with 7 bases lining up with TRBD1. The CDR3 has 14 amino acids. Germline V gives CDR1 MDHEN, CDR2 SYDVKM. Losses at the gene ends were 6 bases for V and 0 bases for J; bases not matched to a gene: 5. CDR3: CASRNRDSSYEQYF. The CDR3 region has the DNA TGTGCCAGCAGAAACAGGGACAGCTCCTACGAGCAGTACTTC.

This sequence joins TRBV5-1 and TRBJ1-2; 8 nucleotides agree with TRBD1. Germline trimming cut 4 bases from V and 0 bases from J; bases unmatched to any gene: 8. The germline gives CDR1 SGHRS, CDR2 YFSETQ. The CDR3 consists of 16 residues. The CDR3 bases are TGCGCCAGCAGCGGCGGACAGGGAGTAGCTAACTATGGCTACACCTTC. It translates to CASSGGQGVANYGYTF. The entire variable domain, with the rest obtained from reference TRBV5-1 and TRBJ1-2, is as follows: KAGVTQTPRYLIKTRGQQVTLSCSPISGHRSVSWYQQTPGQGLQFLFEYFSETQRNKGNFPGRFSGRQFSNSRSEMNVSTLELGDSALYLCASSGGQGVANYGYTFGSGTRLTVV.

V is TRBV7-9 and J is TRBJ2-5; 7 bases are a match to TRBD1. There are 12 residues in the CDR3. CDR1 is SEHNR, CDR2 FQNEAQ, per germline (reference sequence). With 3 bases clipped from V and 6 bases from J, the junction kept 1 base outside the gene matches. The CDR3: CASSLGQKTQYF. The CDR3 coding sequence is TGTGCCAGCAGCTTGGGACAGAAGACCCAGTACTTC.

This chain links TRBV9 with TRBJ2-7; 7 bases are a match to TRBD1. This CDR3 has 13 residues. Per the germline V gene, CDR1 is SGDLS and CDR2 is YYNGEE. The V and J ends lost 0 bases and 6 bases, in that order; junction bases with no gene match: 3. The CDR3 protein is CASSVDPGGEQYF. The DNA of the CDR3 is TGTGCCAGCAGCGTAGATCCAGGGGGCGAGCAGTACTTC.

The chain couples TRBV27 to TRBJ2-7; tentatively, D is TRBD1 or TRBD2 (5 bases each). The CDR3 extends over 12 amino acids. V was pared by 3 bases and J by 6 bases, with 9 bases between. Germline CDR1 is MNHEY and CDR2 is SMNVEV (reference sequence). CDR3: CASSFPGTEQYF. In nucleotides, the CDR3 is TGTGCCAGCAGTTTCCCAGGGACCGAGCAGTACTTC.

The chain recombines TRBV12-5 with TRBJ1-6; D is unclear. Trimming removed 0 bases at V and 9 bases at J, with 12 bases between. The CDR3 is made up of 15 amino acids. From germline, CDR1 is LGHNT and CDR2 FRNRAP. The CDR3 DNA follows: TGTGCTAGTGGTTTGGTACTAGGCAGACGTTCACCCCTCCACTTT. The encoded protein is CASGLVLGRRSPLHF.

The V and J genes are TRBV20-1 and TRBJ2-7, with D possibly being TRBD1 (5 bases). Trimming shortened V by 7 bases and J by 2 bases, and 9 bases separated the two germline ends. Looked up from germline, CDR1 is DFQATT and CDR2 is SNEGSKA (reference sequence). The length of the CDR3 is 11 residues. The CDR3 coding sequence is TGCAGTGGGGGCCGAACCTACGAGCAGTACTTC. It yields the protein CSGGRTYEQYF.

The chain joins TRBV6-1 to TRBJ2-2; 7 bases agree with TRBD2. CDR3 size: 14 residues. V was pared by 4 bases and J by 6 bases, with 5 bases of the junction left unmatched. Germline V gene lookup returns CDR1 MNHNS and CDR2 SASEGT. The CDR3 region is CASSGRLAPGELFF. Written as DNA, the CDR3 is TGTGCCAGCAGTGGGAGACTAGCCCCCGGGGAGCTGTTTTTT.

The rearrangement uses TRBV19 and TRBJ2-2; 7 bases are a match to TRBD1. This CDR3 has 15 amino acids. Trimming at V came to 4 bases and at J to 1 base, leaving 3 bases not matched to a gene. Germline CDR1 and CDR2: LNHDA and SQIVND (reference sequence). The CDR3 protein is CASSKQGLNTGELFF. The DNA for the CDR3 is TGTGCCAGTAGTAAACAGGGGCTGAACACCGGGGAGCTGTTTTTT. The full variable domain, completed using reference TRBV19 and TRBJ2-2, is DGGITQSPKYLFRKEGQNVTLSCEQNLNHDAMYWYRQDPGQGLRLIYYSQIVNDFQKGDIAEGYSVSREKKESFPLTVTSAQKNPTAFYLCASSKQGLNTGELFFGEGSRLTVL.

V gene TRBV25-1 combines with J gene TRBJ2-1; D unclear. V lost 8 bases and J 4 bases, leaving 12 bases between the germline ends. The CDR3 extends over 13 amino acids. Germline V gene data show CDR1 as MGHDK and CDR2 as SYGVNS. The CDR3 sequence: CASLPAEYNEQFF. CDR3 sequence (DNA): TGTGCCAGCCTACCCGCGGAATACAATGAGCAGTTCTTC.

This clone showed up just a few times. The chain uses TRBV30 and TRBJ1-6; D remains unclear. The CDR3 runs 13 residues. Trimming cost V 0 bases and J 15 bases, with 15 bases left between them. Germline V gives CDR1 GTSNPN, CDR2 SVGIG (reference sequence). The CDR3 here is CAWSVTLIGGLHF. CDR3 bases: TGTGCCTGGAGTGTAACGCTAATCGGTGGCCTCCACTTT.

This clone was seen only a few times. The rearrangement joins TRBV2 to TRBJ2-1; 9 nucleotides align to TRBD1. The germline V gene has CDR1 SNHLY and CDR2 FYNNEI. V lost 7 bases, J lost 8 bases, and 9 bases stayed unmatched. The CDR3 runs 14 residues. DNA for the CDR3: TGTGCCAGCAAAGACAGGGGGGGTTTGGATGAGCAGTTCTTC. Translating it yields CASKDRGGLDEQFF.

This chain connects TRBV7-9 to TRBJ1-2; 9 bases map to TRBD1. The trim removed 3 bases at V and 6 bases at J, leaving 8 bases unmatched. From germline, CDR1 is SEHNR and CDR2 FQNEAQ (reference sequence). This CDR3 is 15 amino acids long. The DNA of the CDR3 is TGTGCCAGCAGCTTTAGGACAGGGGAAGGGGATGGCTACACCTTC. This gives the protein CASSFRTGEGDGYTF.

V is TRBV28 and J is TRBJ1-1, with D possibly TRBD1 on 6 matching bases. Deletions cut 3 bases from V and 2 bases from J, with 13 bases between. CDR1 and CDR2 (germline): MDHEN, SYDVKM. This CDR3 has 15 residues. The CDR3 loop is CASSFRGALNTEAFF. DNA for the CDR3: TGTGCCAGCAGTTTTCGGGGGGCTCTCAACACTGAAGCTTTCTTT.

The rearrangement uses TRBV12-5 and TRBJ1-1, with D tentatively TRBD1 (5 bases). Between the trimmed V and J ends, which lost 1 base and 4 bases, there was a span of 13 bases. Per the germline V gene, CDR1 is LGHNT and CDR2 is FRNRAP. There are 15 residues in the CDR3. CDR3 protein: CASGLDPGSGTEAFF. DNA for the CDR3: TGTGCTAGTGGTTTGGACCCAGGGTCGGGCACTGAAGCTTTCTTT. The variable domain in full, completed from reference TRBV12-5 and TRBJ1-1, reads DARVTQTPRHKVTEMGQEVTMRCQPILGHNTVFWYRQTMMQGLELLAYFRNRAPLDDSGMPKDRFSAEMPDATLATLKIQPSEPRDSAVYFCASGLDPGSGTEAFFGQGTRLTVV.

This chain joins TRBV5-6 and TRBJ2-5; 13 nucleotides line up with TRBD2. The J call is in doubt because the DNA end fits TRBJ2-7 better. This CDR3 has 15 residues. CDR1 and CDR2 from the germline V gene are SGHDT and YYEEEE. CDR3: CASSAGLAGIYEQYF. CDR3 DNA: TGTGCCAGCAGCGCGGGACTAGCGGGGATCTACGAGCAGTACTTC.

The genes are TRBV5-4 and TRBJ1-2, with 8 bases identical to TRBD1. Germline V gene lookup returns CDR1 SGHNT and CDR2 YYREEE (reference sequence). The CDR3 consists of 13 residues. The ends lost 3 bases at V and 4 bases at J; junction bases unmatched: 2. CDR3 protein: CASSSTGAYGYTF. The CDR3 DNA sequence: TGTGCCAGCAGCTCGACAGGGGCCTATGGCTACACCTTC. Variable domain in full (rest from reference TRBV5-4 and TRBJ1-2): ETGVTQSPTHLIKTRGQQVTLRCSSQSGHNTVSWYQQALGQGPQFIFQYYREEENGRGNFPPRFSGLQFPNYSSELNVNALELDDSALYLCASSSTGAYGYTFGSGTRLTVV.

The CDR3 nucleotides are TGTGCCAGCAGCTTAGGTACCAAGATACTCGCGGAGACCCAGTACTTC. Translating gives CASSLGTKILAETQYF. V usage is TRBV7-9 and J usage is TRBJ2-5; the D is unclear. V dropped 1 base and J dropped 5 bases, with 17 bases sitting between them. Germline values: CDR1 SEHNR, CDR2 FQNEAQ (reference sequence). The CDR3 has 16 amino acids.

The genes are TRBV18 and TRBJ2-3; 7 bases fit TRBD1. V shed 3 bases and J 4 bases; nucleotides not matched to a gene: 13. The CDR3 is made up of 17 amino acids. Germline V gene data show CDR1 as KGHSH and CDR2 as LQKENI. CDR3 protein: CASSPMTGKNRADTQYF. The CDR3 bases are TGTGCCAGCTCACCTATGACAGGGAAGAATAGGGCAGATACGCAGTATTTT.

The rearrangement joins TRBV4-2 to TRBJ1-2; D possibly corresponds to TRBD1 (5 bases). The germline CDR1 and CDR2 sequences are LGHNA and YNFKEQ. The length of the CDR3 is 12 residues. The germline V and J ends were trimmed by 5 bases and 6 bases, with 10 bases remaining between them. The CDR3 coding sequence is TGTGCCAGCAGCAAGTGGGGGGATGGCTACACCTTC. Protein: CASSKWGDGYTF.

The CDR3 region is CASGQGGLSTDTQYF. CDR3 nucleotide sequence: TGCGCCAGCGGACAGGGTGGGCTTAGCACAGATACGCAGTATTTT. The genes are TRBV5-1 and TRBJ2-3; TRBD1 matches 8 bases. CDR3 length equals 15 residues. V was pared by 7 bases and J by 0 bases, with 7 bases of the junction left unmatched. The germline gives CDR1 SGHRS, CDR2 YFSETQ.

In the case of this clone: One junction end does not reproduce the germline sequence, and a read error may be involved. J is TRBJ1-2 and V is TRBV5-1; 8 positions agree with TRBD1. There are 14 residues in the CDR3. CDR1 is SGHRS, CDR2 YFSETQ, per germline. CDR3 sequence: CANSPSQGVNGYTF. The CDR3 DNA is TGCGCCAACAGCCCTTCACAGGGGGTGAATGGCTACACCTTC. The full variable domain, completed using reference TRBV5-1 and TRBJ1-2, is KAGVTQTPRYLIKTRGQQVTLSCSPISGHRSVSWYQQTPGQGLQFLFEYFSETQRNKGNFPGRFSGRQFSNSRSEMNVSTLELGDSALYLCANSPSQGVNGYTFGSGTRLTVV.

V and J are TRBV7-2 and TRBJ1-1, with TRBD1 matching over 7 bases. The V gene end was trimmed by 5 bases and the J gene end by 5 bases; junction bases not matched to a gene: 11. The CDR3 contains 15 residues. Per germline, CDR1 SGHTA and CDR2 FQGNSA. CDR3 bases: TGTGCCAGCAGCCAATATCAGGGGGGCGAGACTGAAGCTTTCTTT. Amino acid sequence: CASSQYQGGETEAFF.

The chain employs TRBV6-5 and TRBJ2-1; D gene unclear. The V end was cut by 0 bases, the J end by 5 bases, with 8 bases between. The CDR3 runs to 14 residues. The germline gives CDR1 MNHEY, CDR2 SVGAGI. The DNA of the CDR3 is TGTGCCAGCAGTTACTCCCGATTGAACAATGAGCAGTTCTTC. This codes for CASSYSRLNNEQFF.

J is TRBJ1-2 and V is TRBV29-1; no definite D call. Trimming left V 0 bases short and J 0 bases short, with 14 bases between. The germline V gene has CDR1 SQVTM and CDR2 ANQGSEA. The CDR3 sequence is 16 residues long. For the CDR3, the DNA is TGCAGCGTTGAAGATAGAAGTCGAGGGACTAACTATGGCTACACCTTC. This gives the protein CSVEDRSRGTNYGYTF. The full variable domain, its missing parts supplied by reference TRBV29-1 and TRBJ1-2, is SAVISQKPSRDICQRGTSLTIQCQVDSQVTMMFWYRQQPGQSLTLIATANQGSEATYESGFVIDKFPISRPNLTFSTLTVSNMSPEDSSIYLCSVEDRSRGTNYGYTFGSGTRLTVV.

The rearrangement uses TRBV5-4 and TRBJ2-1, with no clear D. V was pared by 1 base and J by 15 bases, with 14 bases between. The CDR3 extends over 12 amino acids. Germline V gene sequence: CDR1 SGHNT, CDR2 YYREEE (reference sequence). DNA of the CDR3: TGTGCCAGCAGCTTGAGCCCGGCCCCAGGGTTCTTC. Protein sequence: CASSLSPAPGFF.

The chain links TRBV5-1 to TRBJ1-3; D gene ambiguous. V lost 0 bases and J lost 2, with 12 bases in between. Germline CDR1 is SGHRS and CDR2 is YFSETQ. The CDR3 has 16 amino acids. CDR3 residues: CASSLVPPGTGNTIYF. The DNA of the CDR3 is TGCGCCAGCAGCTTGGTCCCTCCAGGCACTGGAAACACCATATATTTT.